The clone carrying this T cell receptor (beta chain) was detected only a few times. Profiled with immunoSEQ multiplex PCR; TCRdb holds only in-frame clones, not every one. The profile shows about 74,000 clones, 75% to 85% of them singletons. The data were obtained in a study of blood T cell repertoires in COVID-19. The V end lost 5 bases, the J end lost 7 bases, and 12 bases lay between the germline ends. The CDR3 runs 11 residues. Per the germline V gene, CDR1 is DFQATT and CDR2 is SNEGSKA (reference sequence). The rearrangement links TRBV20-1 to TRBJ2-7; tentative D call: TRBD2 (5 bases). The clonotype originates from a human donor in a cohort sampled during active COVID-19. What was sequenced was peripheral blood. CDR3 region: CSAGPSGEQYF. CDR3 DNA sequence: TGCAGTGCTGGGCCGTCGGGGGAGCAGTACTTC.